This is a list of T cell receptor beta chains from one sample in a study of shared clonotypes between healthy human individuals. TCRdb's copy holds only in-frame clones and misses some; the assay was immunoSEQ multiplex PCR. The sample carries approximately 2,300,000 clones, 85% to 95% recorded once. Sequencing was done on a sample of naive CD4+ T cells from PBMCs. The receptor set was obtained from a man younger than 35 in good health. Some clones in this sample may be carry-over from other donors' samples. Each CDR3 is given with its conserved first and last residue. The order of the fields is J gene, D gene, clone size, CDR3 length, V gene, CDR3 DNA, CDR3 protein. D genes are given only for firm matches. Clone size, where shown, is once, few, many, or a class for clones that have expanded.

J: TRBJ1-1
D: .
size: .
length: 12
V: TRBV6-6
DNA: TGTGCCAGCCACAGGGTAGACATTGAAGCTTTCTTT
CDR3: CASHRVDIEAFF

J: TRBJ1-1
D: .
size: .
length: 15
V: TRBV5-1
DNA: TGCGCCAGCAGCTTGGGGGGTTTTGGGAACACTGAAGCTTTCTTT
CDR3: CASSLGGFGNTEAFF

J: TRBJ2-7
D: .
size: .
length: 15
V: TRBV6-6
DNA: TGTGCCAGCGAATCGAGGGGGGGGATCGGCTACGAGCAGTACTTC
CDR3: CASESRGGIGYEQYF

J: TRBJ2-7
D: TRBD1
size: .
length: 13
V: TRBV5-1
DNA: TGCGCCAGCAGCTTGGAGGGACAGGGCGAGCAGTACTTC
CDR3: CASSLEGQGEQYF

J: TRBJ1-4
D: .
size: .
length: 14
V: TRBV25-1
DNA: TGTGCCAGCAGTGAGGACAGCACTGGTGAAAAACTGTTTTTT
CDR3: CASSEDSTGEKLFF

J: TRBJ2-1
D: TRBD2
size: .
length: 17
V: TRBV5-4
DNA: TGTGCCAGCAGCTGGGGGGGCGGCGGGAGGAAATTGCATGAGCAGTTCTTC
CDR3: CASSWGGGGRKLHEQFF

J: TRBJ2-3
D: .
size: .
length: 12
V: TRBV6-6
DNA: TGTGCCAGCAGCTTCGACTGGGAGACGCAGTATTTT
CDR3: CASSFDWETQYF

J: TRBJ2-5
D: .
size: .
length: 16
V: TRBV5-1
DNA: TGCGCCAGCAGCCTGCTGGAGGGGGCTAGCTCTCCCCCCCAGTACTTC
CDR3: CASSLLEGASSPPQYF

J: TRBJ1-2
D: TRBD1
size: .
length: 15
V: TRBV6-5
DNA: TGTGCCAGCAGTTACCCCGGACAGGGGGCGCGAGGCTACACCTTC
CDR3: CASSYPGQGARGYTF

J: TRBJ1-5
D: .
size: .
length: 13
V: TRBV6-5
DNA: TGTGCCAGCAGCCCAGGGGCCAATCAGCCCCAGCATTTT
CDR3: CASSPGANQPQHF

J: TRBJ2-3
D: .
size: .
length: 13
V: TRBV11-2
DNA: TGTGCCAGCAGAAATATATTAGCGGATACGCAGTATTTT
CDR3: CASRNILADTQYF

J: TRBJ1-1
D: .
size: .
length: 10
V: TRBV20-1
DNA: TGCAGTGCTAGTGACGACGAAGCTTTCTTT
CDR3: CSASDDEAFF

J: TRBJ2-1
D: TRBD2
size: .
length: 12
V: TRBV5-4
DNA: TGTGCCAGCAGCTTACCGGGACTAGCGCAGTTCTTC
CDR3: CASSLPGLAQFF

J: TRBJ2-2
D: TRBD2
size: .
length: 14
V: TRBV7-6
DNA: TGTGCCAGCAGCCGTGGACTAGAAGCCGGGGAGCTGTTTTTT
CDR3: CASSRGLEAGELFF

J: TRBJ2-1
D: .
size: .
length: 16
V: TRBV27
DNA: TGTGCCAGCAGTTTTTACGCGGGCGGCTCCTACAATGAGCAGTTCTTC
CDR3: CASSFYAGGSYNEQFF

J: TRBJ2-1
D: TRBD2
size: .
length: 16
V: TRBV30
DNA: TGTGCCTTGTCAACCGGACTAGCGGGAGGGGGGAATGAGCAGTTCTTC
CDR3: CALSTGLAGGGNEQFF

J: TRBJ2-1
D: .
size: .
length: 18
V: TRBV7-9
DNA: TGTGCCAGCAGCTTAGGACCCATCGGGGGAGTAAGGTACAATGAGCAGTTCTTC
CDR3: CASSLGPIGGVRYNEQFF

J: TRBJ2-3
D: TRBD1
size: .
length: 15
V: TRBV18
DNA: TGTGCCAGCTCACCACTCGACAGGGTAGCGGATACGCAGTATTTT
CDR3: CASSPLDRVADTQYF

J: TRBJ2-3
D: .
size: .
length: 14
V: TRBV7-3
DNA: TGTGCCAGCAGCCCAGGACTTGTAACAGATACGCAGTATTTT
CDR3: CASSPGLVTDTQYF

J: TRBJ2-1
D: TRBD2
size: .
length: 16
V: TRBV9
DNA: TGTGCCAGCAGCGTAGGGTTAAGCGGGGGAAACAATGAGCAGTTCTTC
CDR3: CASSVGLSGGNNEQFF

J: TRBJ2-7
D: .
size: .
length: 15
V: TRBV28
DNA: TGTGCCAGCAGTCGGCCGGGACAAATCTCCTACGAGCAGTACTTC
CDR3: CASSRPGQISYEQYF

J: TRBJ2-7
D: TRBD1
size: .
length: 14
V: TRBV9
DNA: TGTGCCAGCAGCGGACGGGACAGAAACTACGAGCAGTACTTC
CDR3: CASSGRDRNYEQYF

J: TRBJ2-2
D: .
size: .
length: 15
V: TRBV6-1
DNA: TGTGCCAGCAGTTGGGACACCAGGAACACCGGGGAGCTGTTTTTT
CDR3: CASSWDTRNTGELFF

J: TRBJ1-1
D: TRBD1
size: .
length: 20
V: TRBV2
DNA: TGTGCCAGCAGGGGACAACTACAACCGGGACAGGGTTTTAAGAGCACTGAAGCTTTCTTT
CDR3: CASRGQLQPGQGFKSTEAFF

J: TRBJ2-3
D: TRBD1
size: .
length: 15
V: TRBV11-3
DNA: TGTGCCAGCAGCAAACAGGGGCAGGGCACAGATACGCAGTATTTT
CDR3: CASSKQGQGTDTQYF

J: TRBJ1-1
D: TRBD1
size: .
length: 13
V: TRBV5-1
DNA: TGCGCCAGCAGGGCGACAGGGACGCCTGAAGCTTTCTTT
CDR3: CASRATGTPEAFF

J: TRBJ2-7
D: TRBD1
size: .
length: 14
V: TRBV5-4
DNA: TGTGCCAGCAGCTCGGGACAGGGGATTTACGAGCAGTACTTC
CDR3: CASSSGQGIYEQYF

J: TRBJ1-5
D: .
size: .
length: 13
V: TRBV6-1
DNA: TGTGCCAGCAGTGAAGCCATTTTTCAGCCCCAGCATTTT
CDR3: CASSEAIFQPQHF

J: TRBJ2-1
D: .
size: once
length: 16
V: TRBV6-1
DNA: TGTGCCACCACTAAAGCCGGAACTAGTGCTTACAATGAGCAGTTCTTC
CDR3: CATTKAGTSAYNEQFF

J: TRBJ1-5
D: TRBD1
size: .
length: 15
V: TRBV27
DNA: TGTGCCAGCAGCCCGCGGACAGGGACTGGTCAGCCCCAGCATTTT
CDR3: CASSPRTGTGQPQHF

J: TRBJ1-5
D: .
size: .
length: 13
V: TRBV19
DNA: TGTGCCAGTAGGTTGACAGTCAATCAGCCCCAGCATTTT
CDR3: CASRLTVNQPQHF